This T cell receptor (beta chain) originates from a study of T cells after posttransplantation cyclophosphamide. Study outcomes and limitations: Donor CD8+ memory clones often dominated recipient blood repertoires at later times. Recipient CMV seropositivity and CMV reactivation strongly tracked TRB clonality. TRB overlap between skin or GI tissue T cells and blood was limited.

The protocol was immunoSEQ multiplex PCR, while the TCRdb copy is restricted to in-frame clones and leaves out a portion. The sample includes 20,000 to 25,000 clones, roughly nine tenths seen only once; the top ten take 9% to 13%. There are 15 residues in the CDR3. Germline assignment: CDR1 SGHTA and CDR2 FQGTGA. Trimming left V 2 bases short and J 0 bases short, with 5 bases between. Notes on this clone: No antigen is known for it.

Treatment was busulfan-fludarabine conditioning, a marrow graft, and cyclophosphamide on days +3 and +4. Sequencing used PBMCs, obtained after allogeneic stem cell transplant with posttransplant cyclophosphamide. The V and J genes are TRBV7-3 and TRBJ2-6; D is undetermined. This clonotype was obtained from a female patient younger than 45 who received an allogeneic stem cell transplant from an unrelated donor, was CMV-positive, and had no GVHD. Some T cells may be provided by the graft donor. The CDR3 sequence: CASSLRGSGANVLTF. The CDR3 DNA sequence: TGTGCCAGCAGCTTACGAGGCTCTGGGGCCAACGTCCTGACTTTC.